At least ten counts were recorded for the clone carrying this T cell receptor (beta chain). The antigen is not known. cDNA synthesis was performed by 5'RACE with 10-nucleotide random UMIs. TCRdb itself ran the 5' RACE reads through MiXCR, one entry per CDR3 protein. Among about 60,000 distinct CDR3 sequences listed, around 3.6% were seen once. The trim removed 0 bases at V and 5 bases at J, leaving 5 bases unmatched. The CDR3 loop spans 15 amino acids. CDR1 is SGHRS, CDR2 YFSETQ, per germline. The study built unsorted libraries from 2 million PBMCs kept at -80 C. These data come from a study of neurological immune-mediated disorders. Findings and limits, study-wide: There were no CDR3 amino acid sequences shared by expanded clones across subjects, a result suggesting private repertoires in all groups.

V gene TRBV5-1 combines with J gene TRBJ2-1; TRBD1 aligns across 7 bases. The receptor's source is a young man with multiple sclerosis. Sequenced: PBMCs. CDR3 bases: TGCGCCAGCAGCTTGGCACAGGGGACAAACAATGAGCAGTTCTTC. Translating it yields CASSLAQGTNNEQFF.